This is a list of T cell receptor beta chains from one sample in a study of T-cell reconstitution after alpha-beta-depleted transplantation in children. TCRdb reprocessed the PCR reads via MiXCR and lists one record per CDR3 protein. The table has 360,000 or so distinct CDR3 sequences, roughly 20% seen once. The sample consisted of PBMCs from the stem cell graft donor, taken from the stem cell graft. The receptors were sampled from a human donor who donated a stem cell graft to a child with acute myeloid leukemia. The CDR3 runs from the conserved cysteine through the conserved F or W. D genes are given only for firm matches. Expanded clones are given a class, and other clones once, few, many or no size at all.

TRBV7-2	TRBJ1-2	NA	TRBD1	TGTGCCAGCAGCCCAGAATCGACAGGGGTCGGGGGCTACACCTTC	CASSPESTGVGGYTF
TRBV12-3/TRBV12-4	TRBJ1-2	few	NA	TGTGCCAGCAGCCCAACCGGGACACCAGGCTACACCTTC	CASSPTGTPGYTF
TRBV4-3	TRBJ2-3	NA	NA	TGCGCCAGCAGCACGGGGGGCAGGGATGGAGATACGCAGTATTTT	CASSTGGRDGDTQYF
TRBV12-3/TRBV12-4	TRBJ2-1	many	TRBD2	TGTGCCAGCGGCTCTGAAGCGGGATCCAAAGAGCAGTTCTTC	CASGSEAGSKEQFF
TRBV29-1	TRBJ2-1	NA	TRBD2	TGCAGCGTTGACCGACTAGCGGGAGGCGGAAACAATGAGCAGTTCTTC	CSVDRLAGGGNNEQFF
TRBV12-3/TRBV12-4	TRBJ1-2	few	NA	TGTGCCAGCAGTTCGACAGGCCATACGTATGGCTACACCTTC	CASSSTGHTYGYTF
TRBV10-3	TRBJ2-7	few	NA	TGTGCCACCCTTAACCGGGACCCGAGCTCCTACGAGCAGTACTTC	CATLNRDPSSYEQYF
TRBV18	TRBJ2-7	few	TRBD2	TGTGCCAGCTCACCAACACTAGCGGGAGACGAGCAGTACTTC	CASSPTLAGDEQYF
TRBV5-1	TRBJ2-2	NA	NA	TGCGCCAGCAGGCGGCTAGCAGGGAACACCGGGGAGCTGTTTTTT	CASRRLAGNTGELFF
TRBV5-1	TRBJ2-4	few	TRBD2	TGCGCCAGCAGCTTTAGCGGGAGTTTGGACATTCAGTACTTC	CASSFSGSLDIQYF
TRBV7-9	TRBJ1-5	NA	TRBD1	TGTGCCAGCAACGGGACAGGGAATTTGCAGCCCCAGCATTTT	CASNGTGNLQPQHF
TRBV7-9	TRBJ2-7	few	NA	TGTGCCAGCAATCGCGGCTCCTACGAGCAGTACTTC	CASNRGSYEQYF
TRBV29-1	TRBJ2-7	many	TRBD1	TGCAGCGTTCAGACAGGGAGATACGAGCAGTACTTC	CSVQTGRYEQYF
TRBV30	TRBJ2-2	few	NA	TGTGCCTGGAGTGTAAGGGGAGCGGGCGGGGAGCTGTTTTTT	CAWSVRGAGGELFF
TRBV5-1	TRBJ2-3	NA	NA	TGCGCCAGCAGCCCCGGAATGTCATCCGATACGCAGTATTTT	CASSPGMSSDTQYF
TRBV7-8	TRBJ2-1	NA	TRBD2	TGTGCCAGCAGCTTAGCGGGACTAGCGGGAAACGAGCAGTTCTTC	CASSLAGLAGNEQFF
TRBV20-1	TRBJ2-1	many	NA	TGCAGTGCTGAACTTACCCGGGAAAGCTCCTACAATGAGCAGTTCTTC	CSAELTRESSYNEQFF
TRBV5-1	TRBJ2-3	NA	NA	TGCGCCAGCAGACCGTTTGGCGTAGGCACAGATACGCAGTATTTT	CASRPFGVGTDTQYF
TRBV28	TRBJ1-5	NA	TRBD1	TGTGCCAGCAGTTCGGACAGGACAGGGGGAGATCAGCCCCAGCATTTT	CASSSDRTGGDQPQHF
TRBV20-1	TRBJ2-7	NA	NA	TGCAGTGCCCCGGACACCTTCCAAACCTACGAGCAGTACTTC	CSAPDTFQTYEQYF
TRBV20-1	TRBJ2-7	many	TRBD1	TGCAGTGGTTGGCAGGGGGTTAATTCCTACGAGCAGTACTTC	CSGWQGVNSYEQYF
TRBV12-3/TRBV12-4	TRBJ2-1	few	NA	TGTGCCAGCAGTTTTACGGGGCCGAGCTCCTACAATGAGCAGTTCTTC	CASSFTGPSSYNEQFF
TRBV29-1	TRBJ2-7	many	NA	TGCAGCGTTGAAACGGGAGACTCCTACGAGCAGTACTTC	CSVETGDSYEQYF
TRBV7-9	TRBJ2-3	NA	TRBD2	TGTGCCAGCAGCTTAGCAGGACTAGCCCTTAACACAGATACGCAGTATTTT	CASSLAGLALNTDTQYF
TRBV12-3/TRBV12-4	TRBJ2-2	many	NA	TGTGCCAGCAGTTTTTTTGCGGGTGGGTGGACCGGGGAGCTGTTTTTT	CASSFFAGGWTGELFF
TRBV5-1	TRBJ2-3	few	TRBD2	TGCGCCAGCAGCTACGGACTAGCGGGACTCACAGATACGCAGTATTTT	CASSYGLAGLTDTQYF
TRBV15	TRBJ2-1	NA	TRBD2	TGTGCCACCAGCAGGGATCGACTAGCGGGAGACAATGAGCAGTTCTTC	CATSRDRLAGDNEQFF
TRBV28	TRBJ2-1	NA	TRBD2	TGTGCCAGCAGTTTTGGTAGCGGGAGTTACTACAATGAGCAGTTCTTC	CASSFGSGSYYNEQFF
TRBV25-1	TRBJ2-1	NA	TRBD2	TGTGCCAGCAGTGCCGCTCCGGGACTAACCTACAATGAGCAGTTCTTC	CASSAAPGLTYNEQFF
TRBV6-5	TRBJ2-3	NA	NA	TGTGCCAGCAGTTACCGAGGGGGTCGTGCGGGAGTGGGCACAGATACGCAGTATTTT	CASSYRGGRAGVGTDTQYF
TRBV10-2	TRBJ2-4	NA	TRBD1	TGCGCCAGCAGTACCCTCGGAGGGACAGGGGTAAACATTCAGTACTTC	CASSTLGGTGVNIQYF
TRBV4-1	TRBJ2-2	many	NA	TGCGCCAGCAGCCAGGAGGACAGAGCTGGATGGGAGCTGTTTTTT	CASSQEDRAGWELFF
TRBV29-1	TRBJ2-5	many	TRBD1	TGCAGCGTTCGTCCGGGACAGAATAAAGAGACCCAGTACTTC	CSVRPGQNKETQYF
TRBV2	TRBJ2-7	NA	NA	TGTGCCAGCACCGAAGACAGACTTCGAAACTACGAGCAGTACTTC	CASTEDRLRNYEQYF
TRBV12-3/TRBV12-4	TRBJ2-7	NA	NA	TGTGCCAGCAGCAACTCCCGTGGGACGGACGACGAGCAGTACTTC	CASSNSRGTDDEQYF
TRBV20-1	TRBJ2-5	few	TRBD2	TGCAGTGCTAGAAAAAGCGGGAGGGCCGTTGTAGGGACCCAGTACTTC	CSARKSGRAVVGTQYF
TRBV20-1	TRBJ2-2	NA	TRBD2	TGCAGTGCTAGCTCCCTAGCGGGCACCGGGGAGCTGTTTTTT	CSASSLAGTGELFF
TRBV7-9	TRBJ2-7	few	TRBD2	TGTGCCAGCAGCGGCCAGGGAACTAGCGGCAGTTCCTACGAGCAGTACTTC	CASSGQGTSGSSYEQYF
TRBV20-1	TRBJ2-5	few	NA	TGCAGTGCTAGTTCCGGCCCAGAAGAGACCCAGTACTTC	CSASSGPEETQYF
TRBV11-2	TRBJ2-7	NA	TRBD1	TGTGCCAGCAGCTTAGATCATTGGGGACCAAAGACAGGGGGTTACGACGAGCAGTACTTC	CASSLDHWGPKTGGYDEQYF
TRBV5-1	TRBJ2-5	few	TRBD2	TGCGCCAGCGGGACTAGCGGGAACCAAGAGACCCAGTACTTC	CASGTSGNQETQYF
TRBV15	TRBJ2-1	many	NA	TGTGCCACCAGCAGAATTCATGGCTACAATGAGCAGTTCTTC	CATSRIHGYNEQFF
TRBV7-9	TRBJ1-2	NA	TRBD1	TGTGCCAGCAGTACGACAGGGATTCGAGGCTACACCTTC	CASSTTGIRGYTF
TRBV20-1	TRBJ2-7	many	NA	TGCAGTGCCGGACCGGGACACCTATACGAGCAGTACTTC	CSAGPGHLYEQYF
TRBV29-1	TRBJ1-2	NA	TRBD1	TGCAGCGTTGAGACAGGGGGCGACTATGGCTACACCTTC	CSVETGGDYGYTF
TRBV9	TRBJ1-6	NA	NA	TGTGCCAGCAGCGCGGCAGGGAACTCACCCCTCCACTTT	CASSAAGNSPLHF
TRBV7-6	TRBJ2-1	few	TRBD2	TGTGCCAGCAGCTTAGCTGTGGCCGGCGGGAGGAGATCCTACAATGAGCAGTTCTTC	CASSLAVAGGRRSYNEQFF
TRBV24-1	TRBJ2-1	NA	NA	TGTGCCACCTCAGGGTTGTCCTACAATGAGCAGTTCTTC	CATSGLSYNEQFF
TRBV20-1	TRBJ2-1	many	TRBD2	TGCAGTGCTAGTAGCGGGATACTCTACAATGAGCAGTTCTTC	CSASSGILYNEQFF
TRBV20-1	TRBJ2-3	few	TRBD1	TGCAGTGCTAGACCCCAGGGGGAAGGCACAGATACGCAGTATTTT	CSARPQGEGTDTQYF
TRBV5-1	TRBJ2-7	few	NA	TGCGCCAGCAGCTACGGGGGTCTCTACGAGCAGTACTTC	CASSYGGLYEQYF